The 4 T cell receptor beta chains given below trace back to one sample, sequenced in a study of chemoradiotherapy in HPV16-positive cancers. Only in-frame clones appear in the TCRdb table, and some are missing; sequencing was by immunoSEQ multiplex PCR. The sample lists several thousand clones, about 80% occurring once. Specimen collection occurred from a patient who underwent chemoradiotherapy. The origin of the receptors is a human donor with HPV-associated anogenital cancer.

The chain recombines TRBV27 with TRBJ2-1; 8 nucleotides line up with TRBD1. With 5 bases clipped from V and 5 bases from J, the junction kept 8 bases outside the gene matches. Germline-derived CDR1 and CDR2 are MNHEY and SMNVEV (reference sequence). This CDR3 has 15 residues. The DNA of the CDR3 is TGTGCCAGCAGTCACCGGGACAGGAGACACAATGAGCAGTTCTTC. Its protein is CASSHRDRRHNEQFF.

This clone was picked up a small number of times. The chain is built from TRBV5-1 and TRBJ1-5; unclear D gene. CDR1 SGHRS and CDR2 YFSETQ come from the germline V gene. V was trimmed by 4 bases and J by 1 base, leaving 12 bases between them. This CDR3 comprises 15 residues. The CDR3 sequence is CASSPEVGSNQPQHF. The CDR3 DNA follows: TGCGCCAGCAGCCCGGAGGTAGGGAGCAATCAGCCCCAGCATTTT. The entire variable domain, with the rest obtained from reference TRBV5-1 and TRBJ1-5, is as follows: KAGVTQTPRYLIKTRGQQVTLSCSPISGHRSVSWYQQTPGQGLQFLFEYFSETQRNKGNFPGRFSGRQFSNSRSEMNVSTLELGDSALYLCASSPEVGSNQPQHFGDGTRLSIL.

The V and J genes are TRBV6-6 and TRBJ1-5; D remains ambiguous. The V gene's germline CDR1 is MNHNY and CDR2 SVGAGI (reference sequence). The CDR3 runs to 11 residues. Trimming left V 6 bases short and J 9 bases short, with 9 bases between. The CDR3 nucleotides read TGTGCCAGCAGCCACTCTACGCCCCAGCATTTT. Amino acids: CASSHSTPQHF.

The CDR3 sequence is CASSSMGQPQHF. DNA for the CDR3: TGTGCCAGCAGTTCAATGGGGCAGCCCCAGCATTTT. The chain joins TRBV28 to TRBJ1-5; D is uncertain. The CDR3 spans 12 residues. Germline CDR1 MDHEN, CDR2 SYDVKM. Trimming left V 4 bases short and J 7 bases short, with 8 bases between.